This T cell receptor (beta chain) was captured by sequencing in a study of memory CD8 T cells in hepatitis C reinfection (dated by TCRdb to 2015 to 2018). General notes on the study: Of the five donors, three spontaneously resolved two consecutive HCV infections, and two cleared a primary infection but developed chronic infection after reinfection. In the reinfection study, participants who had previously resolved an HCV infection were followed up every 3 months. The TCR beta repertoire of virus-specific CD8 T cells was tracked longitudinally in roughly five donors across an HCV reinfection episode. Between the late 2000s and the early 2010s, five reinfection cases with stored pre-reinfection samples were identified. A case counted as HCV reinfection when an HCV RNA test came back positive after two negative tests taken at least 60 days apart. Samples from before reinfection were taken anywhere from 55 to 20 weeks prior to reinfection being detected. The paper as a whole reports these results and caveats: Because the study included only a few donors, definitive conclusions about public clonotypes linked to secondary clearance could not be reached.

On this clone itself: The clone's antigen remains unknown. Per-base quality was not reported, and no clone a single base away is much larger than it.

The time point label for this specimen denotes: pre-reinfection, 55 to 20 weeks before reinfection detection. Sorted cells were sequenced directly ex vivo, with no in vitro expansion before TCR sequencing. Donors were people who inject drugs enrolled in the Montreal Acute Hepatitis C Cohort Study (HEPCO) in Canada. As controls, total naive CD8 T cells were sorted as viable CD3+ CD8+ CD45RO- cells from a couple of donors at all three reinfection time points. Before sorting, cryopreserved peripheral blood mononuclear cells were thawed, and CD8 T cells were purified from the thawed cells. Negative selection with the MACS CD8+ T cell Isolation Kit was used to enrich CD8 T cells. Cells were sorted on a BD FACSAria II sorter running FACSDiva software, and FlowJo was used to analyze the data. The CDR3 spans 13 residues, from the cysteine through the phenylalanine. The sequence is cut down to CDR3 DNA, 39 bases in frame from base 1. CDR1 SQVTM and CDR2 ANQGSEA are derived from the germline V gene. The V end loses 0 bases and the J end loses 3 bases, and a stretch of 9 bases separates them.

Library construction relied on the immunoSEQ multiplex PCR assay. Genomic DNA was extracted from the sorted cells, and the TCR beta V, D and J regions were sequenced using the automated high-throughput method of Adaptive Biotechnologies. A two-step, bias-controlled multiplex PCR was used to amplify the CDR3 regions. An Illumina instrument was used to sequence the amplified TCR beta libraries. The authors' pipeline ran thus. The demultiplexed reads were processed to cut down on amplification and sequencing bias, and the IMGT database was used to assign CDR3 sequences to gene families. ImmunoSEQ software version 2.0 was used to analyze repertoire data. Out-of-frame sequences and sequences containing stop codons in the CDR3 were removed from the clonotype lists. Clonotypes below 0.01% frequency were excluded because they corresponded to less than one cell. Richness was calculated by dividing observed richness by input cell number, and evenness was calculated by dividing Shannon entropy by log observed richness. To measure repertoire diversity and how similar the repertoire was between time points, Simpson diversity and Morisita-Horn overlap indices were applied. Clonotypes were sorted into dominant (>1%), sub-dominant (0.5-0.99%), low abundance (0.1-0.49%) or lowest abundance (<0.1%) groups. A germline index was calculated as total CDR3 length minus total nucleotide additions, divided by total CDR3 length. TCRdb's version of the immuneACCESS table is confined to in-frame rearrangements and falls short of the full clone set. An unresolved V gene accounts for under half of the shortfall where checked; the remainder is of unknown origin. V and J calls plus clone size are reproduced from that table; the DNA served to infer D and trimming. The sample yields 45,000 to 55,000 clones; about nine tenths were counted once. The top ten hold around 1% of the sample.

The chain links TRBV29-1 with TRBJ2-7; TRBD1 is possibly the D segment (5 matching bases). The clonotype comes from a young man with hepatitis C virus infection. The sequenced sample was naive CD8+ T cells sorted from blood. The cell subset or site label corresponds to: total naive CD8+CD45RO- T cells. The CDR3 loop reads CSVEDQGGYEQYF. The nucleotide sequence is TGCAGCGTTGAAGATCAGGGTGGCTACGAGCAGTACTTC.